This entry lists 2 T cell receptor beta chains sequenced from one sample in a study of cytomegalovirus exposure and HLA in healthy donors. The PCR had 60 Vbeta and 13 Jbeta primers. Method: immunoSEQ multiplex PCR; TCRdb's copy keeps in-frame clones and lacks some. The data hold about 130,000 clones, with roughly 79% observed a single time. The sequencing sample was made of PBMCs. Source of these receptors: a woman aged 45-60 years in good health and CMV-seronegative.

The chain is built from TRBV5-4 and TRBJ2-7, with 13 bases fitting TRBD2. Looked up from germline, CDR1 is SGHNT and CDR2 is YYREEE (reference sequence). CDR3 length equals 15 residues. With V trimmed by 0 bases and J by 6 bases, 3 bases remained unmatched. CDR3: CASSLEGLAGSEQYF. In DNA form, the CDR3 reads TGTGCCAGCAGCTTGGAGGGACTAGCGGGAAGCGAGCAGTACTTC. The entire variable domain, with the rest obtained from reference TRBV5-4 and TRBJ2-7, is as follows: ETGVTQSPTHLIKTRGQQVTLRCSSQSGHNTVSWYQQALGQGPQFIFQYYREEENGRGNFPPRFSGLQFPNYSSELNVNALELDDSALYLCASSLEGLAGSEQYFGPGTRLTVT.

This clone was recorded a few times. The genes are TRBV18 and TRBJ1-4; D remains ambiguous. The CDR3 is made up of 15 amino acids. Germline V lookup: CDR1 KGHSH, CDR2 LQKENI. Trimming removed 0 bases from V and 8 bases from J, with 13 bases in between. The CDR3 DNA reads as TGTGCCAGCTCACCACCTAATGGAGGAGGGGAAAAACTGTTTTTT. As protein: CASSPPNGGGEKLFF.